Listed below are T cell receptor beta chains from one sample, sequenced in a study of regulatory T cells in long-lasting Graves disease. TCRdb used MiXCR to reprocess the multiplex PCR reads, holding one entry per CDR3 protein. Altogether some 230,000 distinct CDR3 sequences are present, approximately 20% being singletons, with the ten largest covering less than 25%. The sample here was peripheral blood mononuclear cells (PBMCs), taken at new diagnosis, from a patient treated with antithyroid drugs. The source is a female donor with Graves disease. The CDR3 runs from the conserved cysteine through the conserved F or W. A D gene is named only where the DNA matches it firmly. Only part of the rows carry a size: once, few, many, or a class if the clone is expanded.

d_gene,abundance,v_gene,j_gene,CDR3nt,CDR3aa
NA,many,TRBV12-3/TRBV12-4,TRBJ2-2,TGTGCCAGCAGCGAGACAGGACCAAACACCGGGGAGCTGTTTTTT,CASSETGPNTGELFF
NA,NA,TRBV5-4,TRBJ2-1,TGTGCCAGCAGCTCCAAGACGGACTACCACTACAATGAGCAGTTCTTC,CASSSKTDYHYNEQFF
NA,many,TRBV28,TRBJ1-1,TGTGCCAGCAGCTCCCCGGGGACCGGAGCTTTCTTT,CASSSPGTGAFF
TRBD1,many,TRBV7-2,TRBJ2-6,TGTGCCAGCAGCTCCACAGGGGGTGGGGCCAACGTCCTGACTTTC,CASSSTGGGANVLTF
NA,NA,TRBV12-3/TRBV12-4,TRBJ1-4,TGTGCCAGCACCGCAGGGGTTGCAACTAATGAAAAACTGTTTTTT,CASTAGVATNEKLFF
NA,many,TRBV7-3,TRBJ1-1,TGTGCCAGCAGCTCTTGGGCCCGGAGCACTGAAGCTTTCTTT,CASSSWARSTEAFF
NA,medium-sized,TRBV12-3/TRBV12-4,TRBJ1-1,TGTGCCAGCACCCCAGGCACTGAAGCTTTCTTT,CASTPGTEAFF
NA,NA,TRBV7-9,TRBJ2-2,TGTGCCACAGCGTTGAAGGGATCGAACGGGGAGCTGTTTTTT,CATALKGSNGELFF
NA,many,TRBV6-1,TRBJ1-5,TGTGCCAGCAGTGAGGGGGGGGGGATAAATCAGCCCCAGCATTTT,CASSEGGGINQPQHF
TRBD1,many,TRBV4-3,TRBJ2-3,TGCGCCAGCAGCCAAGATGGGACAGGGATCACAGATACGCAGTATTTT,CASSQDGTGITDTQYF
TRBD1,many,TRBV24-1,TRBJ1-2,TGTGCCACCAGTGATGCACCGGGACAGGGAAACTATGGCTACACCTTC,CATSDAPGQGNYGYTF
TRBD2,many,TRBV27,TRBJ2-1,TGTGCCAGCAGTTCATACGGAAGAATAGCGGGAGGGCCAAGGAATGAGCAGTTCTTC,CASSSYGRIAGGPRNEQFF
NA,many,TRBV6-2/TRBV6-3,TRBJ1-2,TGTGCCAGCAGTGGTGGCGTGGGCTATGGCTACACCTTC,CASSGGVGYGYTF
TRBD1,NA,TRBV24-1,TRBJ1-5,TGTGCCACCAGTCCTCCCGGGACAGGGGTTCAGCCCCAGCATTTT,CATSPPGTGVQPQHF
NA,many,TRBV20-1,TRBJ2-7,TGCAGTGCTAGAGATCCACAAGACATCTACGAGCAGTACTTC,CSARDPQDIYEQYF
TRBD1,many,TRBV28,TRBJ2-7,TGTGCCAGCAGCCTCGGACAGGGGGGTAAGCCGTACGAGCAGTACTTC,CASSLGQGGKPYEQYF
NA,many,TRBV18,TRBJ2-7,TGTGCCAGCTCACCATCGAAGGGGACCTACGAGCAGTACTTC,CASSPSKGTYEQYF
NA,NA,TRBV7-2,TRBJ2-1,TGTGCCAGCAGAGATTCCCCTAGCGTAGGGTACAATGAGCAGTTCTTC,CASRDSPSVGYNEQFF
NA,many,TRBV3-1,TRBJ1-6,TGTGCCAGCAGCCAAGGCGCTGGCAGCTATAATTCACCCCTCCACTTT,CASSQGAGSYNSPLHF
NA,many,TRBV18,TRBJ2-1,TGTGCCAGCTCACCACCGGGCAGGGGTTCCGTCAATGAGCAGTTCTTC,CASSPPGRGSVNEQFF
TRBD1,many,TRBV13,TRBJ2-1,TGTGCCAGCAGCCCAGGGACAGGGGGCGCCCTGGGTCCGCATGAGCAGTTCTTC,CASSPGTGGALGPHEQFF
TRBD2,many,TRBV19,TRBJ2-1,TGTGCCAGTAGGGAAGTAATAGCGGGATACAATGAGCAGTTCTTC,CASREVIAGYNEQFF
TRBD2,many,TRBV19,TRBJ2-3,TGTGCCAGTAGTACCGGACTAGCGAGATTCCCTGACACAGATACGCAGTATTTT,CASSTGLARFPDTDTQYF
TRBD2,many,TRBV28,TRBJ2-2,TGTGCCAGCAGTTTAGGGCTAGCGGGAGGCAACACCGGGGAGCTGTTTTTT,CASSLGLAGGNTGELFF
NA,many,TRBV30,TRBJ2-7,TGTGCCTGGAGTGTGGGGTTCTACGAGCAGTACTTC,CAWSVGFYEQYF
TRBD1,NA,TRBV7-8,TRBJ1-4,TGTGCCAGCAGCTTACCGCGGGACAGGGGGAATGAAAAACTGTTTTTT,CASSLPRDRGNEKLFF
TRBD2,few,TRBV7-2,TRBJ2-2,TGTGCCAGCAGCACTCGGACTAGCGGGAGAACCGGGGAGCTGTTTTTT,CASSTRTSGRTGELFF
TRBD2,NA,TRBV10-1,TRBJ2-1,TGCGCCAGCAGCACTAGCGGGAGTGGTGAGCAGTTCTTC,CASSTSGSGEQFF
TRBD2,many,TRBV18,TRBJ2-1,TGTGCCAGCTCACCCACGGGACTAGTAATTTTTGGGACCTACAATGAGCAGTTCTTC,CASSPTGLVIFGTYNEQFF
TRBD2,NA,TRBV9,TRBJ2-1,TGTGCCAGCAGCGTATTAACTAGCGGGCGCAATGAGCAGTTCTTC,CASSVLTSGRNEQFF
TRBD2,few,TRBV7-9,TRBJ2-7,TGTGCCACCCAGTCCAGCGGGAGGTCCTACGAGCAGTACTTC,CATQSSGRSYEQYF
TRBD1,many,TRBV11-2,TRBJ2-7,TGTGCCAGCAGCTTAGTGACAGGGGGCTACGAGCAGTACTTC,CASSLVTGGYEQYF
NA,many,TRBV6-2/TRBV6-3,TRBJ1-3,TGTGCCAGCAGTTACTCCGGAACACATGGAAACACCATATATTTT,CASSYSGTHGNTIYF
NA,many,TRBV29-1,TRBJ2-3,TGCAGCGTTGACTATAGCGGTCCCAGCACAGATACGCAGTATTTT,CSVDYSGPSTDTQYF
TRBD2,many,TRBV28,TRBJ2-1,TGTGCCAGCCGAACAGGACTAGCGGAAAACTACAATGAGCAGTTCTTC,CASRTGLAENYNEQFF
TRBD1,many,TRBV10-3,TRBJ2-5,TGTGCCATCAGTCGAACGGGACAGTACCAAGAGACCCAGTACTTC,CAISRTGQYQETQYF
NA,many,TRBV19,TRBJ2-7,TGTGCCAGTAGTATCTCCGGGTCCTACGAGCAGTACTTC,CASSISGSYEQYF
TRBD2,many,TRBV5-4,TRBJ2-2,TGTGCCAGCAGCTTGACTAGCGGGAGGGCCGAGAACGGGGAGCTGTTTTTT,CASSLTSGRAENGELFF
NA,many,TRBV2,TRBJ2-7,TGTGCCAGCAAACCGACAGTGAGCTCCTACGAGCAGTACTTC,CASKPTVSSYEQYF
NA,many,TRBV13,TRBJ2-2,TGTGCCAGCAGAACCAGCTCGAACACCGGGGAGCTGTTTTTT,CASRTSSNTGELFF
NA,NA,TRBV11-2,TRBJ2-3,TGTGCCAGCAGCTTCGGGAGTCCGGATACGCAGTATTTT,CASSFGSPDTQYF
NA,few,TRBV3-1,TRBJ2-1,TGTGCCAGCAGCTTAGGGACAGAGCAGTTCTTC,CASSLGTEQFF
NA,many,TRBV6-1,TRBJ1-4,TGTGCCAGCAGAGGGGGGGGAGCGGGAGAAAAACTGTTTTTT,CASRGGGAGEKLFF
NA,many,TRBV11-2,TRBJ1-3,TGTGCCAGCAGCTTTAGTTCGAGCTCTGGAAACACCATATATTTT,CASSFSSSSGNTIYF
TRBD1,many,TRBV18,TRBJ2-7,TGTGCCAGCTCACCTCCGACAGGGCGCTACGAGCAGTACTTC,CASSPPTGRYEQYF
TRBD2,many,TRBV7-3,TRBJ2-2,TGTGCCAGCAGCTCAGGACTAGCCGCGACCGGGGAGCTGTTTTTT,CASSSGLAATGELFF
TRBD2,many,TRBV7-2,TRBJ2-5,TGTGCCAGCAGCCCCAGCGGGAAAGAGACCCAGTACTTC,CASSPSGKETQYF
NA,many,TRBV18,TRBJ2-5,TGTGCCAGCTCACCACCGACAGGGAGGTCAGAGACCCAGTACTTC,CASSPPTGRSETQYF
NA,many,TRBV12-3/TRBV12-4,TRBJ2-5,TGTGCCAGCTCCGCGGAAGGACGTGAGACCCAGTACTTC,CASSAEGRETQYF
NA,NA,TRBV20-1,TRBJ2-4,TGCAGTGCAGGGGGGGGGGGAATAAACATTCAGTACTTC,CSAGGGGINIQYF